A single T cell receptor (beta chain) is shown here with its context. The antigen is not known. This CDR3 comprises 14 residues. In germline, CDR1 is MNHEY, CDR2 SVGEGT. Trimming took off 2 bases at V and 1 base at J, with 8 bases between the two ends. The data originate from a study of T cell responses to AZD1222 COVID-19 vaccine. Study outcomes and limitations: White British donors predominated, females outnumbered males, and clonal diversity was possibly underestimated. There were vaccine-associated CD4 TCRs across spike, dominant at 160-218 and 743-854. Only 5 or 6 people who got AZD1222 tested seropositive at baseline.

Clones were sequenced by immunoSEQ multiplex PCR, and TCRdb holds only the in-frame ones, with some missing. The sample holds 120,000 or so clones; 75% to 95% are singletons and the top ten take about 7%. This TCR came from an adult in good health. The rearrangement uses TRBV6-2 or TRBV6-3 and TRBJ1-1; perhaps TRBD1 as D (5 bases). The starting material was peripheral blood, obtained on day 0 of AZD1222 vaccination. In DNA, the CDR3 is TGTGCCAGCAGTTACGTAGGGACGAACACTGAAGCTTTCTTT. This codes for CASSYVGTNTEAFF.